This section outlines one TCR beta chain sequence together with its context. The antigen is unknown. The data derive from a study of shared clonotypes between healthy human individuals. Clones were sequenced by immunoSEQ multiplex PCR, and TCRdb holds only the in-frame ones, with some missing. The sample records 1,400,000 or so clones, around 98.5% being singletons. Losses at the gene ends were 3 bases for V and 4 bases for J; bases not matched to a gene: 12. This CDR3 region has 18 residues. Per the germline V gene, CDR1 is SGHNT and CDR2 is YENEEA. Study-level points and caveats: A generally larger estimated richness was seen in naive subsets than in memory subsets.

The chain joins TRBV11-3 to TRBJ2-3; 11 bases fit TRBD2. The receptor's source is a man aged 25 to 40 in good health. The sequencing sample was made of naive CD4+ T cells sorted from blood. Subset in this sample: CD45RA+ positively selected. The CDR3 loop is CASSFGLAGPEGADTQYF. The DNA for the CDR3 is TGTGCCAGCAGCTTCGGACTAGCGGGTCCCGAGGGAGCAGATACGCAGTATTTT. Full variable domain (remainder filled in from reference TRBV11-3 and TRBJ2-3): EAGVVQSPRYKIIEKKQPVAFWCNPISGHNTLYWYLQNLGQGPELLIRYENEEAVDDSQLPKDRFSAERLKGVDSTLKIQPAELGDSAVYLCASSFGLAGPEGADTQYFGPGTRLTVL.